This T cell receptor beta chain was profiled in a study of CD8 T cells in Susac syndrome. Study outcomes and limitations: The study conceded that relatively few individuals underwent its TCR sequencing and HLA analysis.

Controls were drawn from healthy donors and were matched for age and sex. Through negative isolation, CD4+ and CD8+ T cells were obtained, while TEMRA cells were enriched using FACS. Random hexamers were used to reverse transcribe an amount of about 0.45 to 1 ug RNA. TCRdb called the immunoSEQ multiplex PCR reads again in MiXCR, with one record for every CDR3 protein. The data hold some 180,000 distinct CDR3 sequences, with over 85% observed a single time. CDR3 size: 14 residues. The germline CDR1 and CDR2 sequences are MNHEY and SVGAGI. V was clipped by 2 bases and J by 2 bases, with 9 bases between them. This clonotype has only a few counts. Its antigen is not identified.

The sequence was collected from a human donor in good health. Sequenced input: CD4+ T cells from PBMCs. The V call is TRBV6-5, the J call TRBJ2-5; D is perhaps TRBD1 (5 bases). CDR3 nucleotide sequence: TGTGCCAGCAGTTACAGGGGAAGACAAGAGACCCAGTACTTC. Amino acids: CASSYRGRQETQYF.